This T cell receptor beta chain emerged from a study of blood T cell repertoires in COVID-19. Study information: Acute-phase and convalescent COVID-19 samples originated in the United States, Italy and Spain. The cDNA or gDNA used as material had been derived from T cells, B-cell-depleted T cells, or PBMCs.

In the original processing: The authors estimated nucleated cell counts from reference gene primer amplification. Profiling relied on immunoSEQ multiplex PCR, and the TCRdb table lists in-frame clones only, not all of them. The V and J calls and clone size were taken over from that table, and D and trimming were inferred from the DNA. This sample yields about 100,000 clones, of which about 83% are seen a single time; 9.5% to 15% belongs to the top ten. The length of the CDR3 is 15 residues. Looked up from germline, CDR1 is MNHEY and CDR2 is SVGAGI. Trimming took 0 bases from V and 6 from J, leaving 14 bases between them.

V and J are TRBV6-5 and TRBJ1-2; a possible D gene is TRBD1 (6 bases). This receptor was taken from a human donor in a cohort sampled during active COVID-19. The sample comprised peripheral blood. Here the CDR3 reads CASSYSTGGRNGYTF. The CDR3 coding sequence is TGTGCCAGCAGTTACTCGACCGGGGGGCGGAATGGCTACACCTTC.